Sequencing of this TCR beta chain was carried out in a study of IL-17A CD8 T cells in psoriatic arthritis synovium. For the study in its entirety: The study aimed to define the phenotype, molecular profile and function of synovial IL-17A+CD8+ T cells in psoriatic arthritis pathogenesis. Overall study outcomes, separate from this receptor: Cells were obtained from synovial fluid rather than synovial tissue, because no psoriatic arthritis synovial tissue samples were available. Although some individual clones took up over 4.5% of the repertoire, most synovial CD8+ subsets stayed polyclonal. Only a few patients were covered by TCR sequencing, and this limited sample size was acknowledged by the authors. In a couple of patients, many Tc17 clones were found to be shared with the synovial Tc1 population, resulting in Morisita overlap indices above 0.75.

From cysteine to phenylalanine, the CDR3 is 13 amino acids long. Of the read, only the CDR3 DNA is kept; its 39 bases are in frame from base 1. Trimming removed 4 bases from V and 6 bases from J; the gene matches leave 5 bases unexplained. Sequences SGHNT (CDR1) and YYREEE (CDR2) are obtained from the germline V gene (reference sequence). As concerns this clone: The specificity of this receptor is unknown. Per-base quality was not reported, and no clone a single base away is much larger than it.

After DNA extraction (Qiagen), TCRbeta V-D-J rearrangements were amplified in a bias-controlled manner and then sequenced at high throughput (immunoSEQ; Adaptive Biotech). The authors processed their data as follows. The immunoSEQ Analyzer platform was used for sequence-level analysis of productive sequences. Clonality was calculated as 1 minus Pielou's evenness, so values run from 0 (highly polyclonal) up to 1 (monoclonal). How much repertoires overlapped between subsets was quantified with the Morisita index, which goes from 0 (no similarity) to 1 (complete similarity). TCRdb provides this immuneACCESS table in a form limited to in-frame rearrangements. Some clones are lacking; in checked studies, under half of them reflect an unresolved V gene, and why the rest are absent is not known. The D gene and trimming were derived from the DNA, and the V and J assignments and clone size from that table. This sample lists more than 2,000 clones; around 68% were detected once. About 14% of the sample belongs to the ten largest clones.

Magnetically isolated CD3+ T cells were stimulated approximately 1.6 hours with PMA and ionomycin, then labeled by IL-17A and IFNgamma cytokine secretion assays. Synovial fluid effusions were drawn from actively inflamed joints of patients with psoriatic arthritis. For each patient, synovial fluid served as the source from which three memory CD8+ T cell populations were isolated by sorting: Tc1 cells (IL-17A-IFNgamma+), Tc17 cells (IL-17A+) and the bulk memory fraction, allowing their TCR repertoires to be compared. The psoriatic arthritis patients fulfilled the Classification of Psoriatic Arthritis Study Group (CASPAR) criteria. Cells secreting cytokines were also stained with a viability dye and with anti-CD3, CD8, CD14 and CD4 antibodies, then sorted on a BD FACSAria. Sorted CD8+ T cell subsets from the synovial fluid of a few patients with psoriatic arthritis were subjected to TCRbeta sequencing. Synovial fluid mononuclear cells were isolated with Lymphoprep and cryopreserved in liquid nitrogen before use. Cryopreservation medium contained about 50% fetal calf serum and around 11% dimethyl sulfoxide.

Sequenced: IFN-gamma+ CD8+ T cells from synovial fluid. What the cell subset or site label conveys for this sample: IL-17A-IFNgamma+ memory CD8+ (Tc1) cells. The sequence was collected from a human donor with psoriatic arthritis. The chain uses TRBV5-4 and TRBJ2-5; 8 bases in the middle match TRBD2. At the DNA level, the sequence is TGTGCCAGCAGCCCGGGGGGGCAGAAGACCCAGTACTTC. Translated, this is CASSPGGQKTQYF. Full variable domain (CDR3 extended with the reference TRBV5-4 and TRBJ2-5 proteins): ETGVTQSPTHLIKTRGQQVTLRCSSQSGHNTVSWYQQALGQGPQFIFQYYREEENGRGNFPPRFSGLQFPNYSSELNVNALELDDSALYLCASSPGGQKTQYFGPGTRLLVL.